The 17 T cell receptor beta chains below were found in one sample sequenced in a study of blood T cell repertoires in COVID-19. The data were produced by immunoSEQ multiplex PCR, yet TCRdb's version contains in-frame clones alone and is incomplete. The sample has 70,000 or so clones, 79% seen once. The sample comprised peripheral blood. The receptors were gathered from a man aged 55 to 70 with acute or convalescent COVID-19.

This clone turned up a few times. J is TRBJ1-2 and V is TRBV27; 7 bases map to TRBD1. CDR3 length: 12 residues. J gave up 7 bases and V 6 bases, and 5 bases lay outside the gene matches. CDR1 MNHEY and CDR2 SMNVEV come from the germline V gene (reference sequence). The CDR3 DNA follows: TGTGCCAGCAGACAAACAGGGGTTGGCTACACCTTC. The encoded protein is CASRQTGVGYTF.

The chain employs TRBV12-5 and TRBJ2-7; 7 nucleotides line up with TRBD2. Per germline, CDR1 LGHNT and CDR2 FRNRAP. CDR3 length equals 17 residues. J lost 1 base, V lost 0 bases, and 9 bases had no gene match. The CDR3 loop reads CASGLVLRQGGSYEQYF. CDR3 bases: TGTGCTAGTGGTTTGGTACTTAGGCAGGGAGGGTCCTACGAGCAGTACTTC. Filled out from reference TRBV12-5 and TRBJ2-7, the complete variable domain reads DARVTQTPRHKVTEMGQEVTMRCQPILGHNTVFWYRQTMMQGLELLAYFRNRAPLDDSGMPKDRFSAEMPDATLATLKIQPSEPRDSAVYFCASGLVLRQGGSYEQYFGPGTRLTVT.

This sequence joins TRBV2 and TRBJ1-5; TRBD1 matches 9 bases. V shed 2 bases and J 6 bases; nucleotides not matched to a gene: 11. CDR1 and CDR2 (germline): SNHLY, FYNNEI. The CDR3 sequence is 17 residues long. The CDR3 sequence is CASSESVGGQGGQPQHF. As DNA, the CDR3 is TGTGCCAGCAGTGAATCGGTTGGGGGACAGGGCGGTCAGCCCCAGCATTTT.

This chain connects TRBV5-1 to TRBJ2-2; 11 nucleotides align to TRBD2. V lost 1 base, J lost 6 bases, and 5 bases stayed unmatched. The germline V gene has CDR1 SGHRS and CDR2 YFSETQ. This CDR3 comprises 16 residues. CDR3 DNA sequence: TGCGCCAGCAGCTTGCCGACTAGCGGGGCCCCCGGGGAGCTGTTTTTT. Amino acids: CASSLPTSGAPGELFF.

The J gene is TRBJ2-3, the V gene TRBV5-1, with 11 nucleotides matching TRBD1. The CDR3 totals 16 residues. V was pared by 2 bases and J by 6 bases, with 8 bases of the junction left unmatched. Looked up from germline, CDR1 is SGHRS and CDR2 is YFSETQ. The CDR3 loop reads CASSLPGQGASDTQYF. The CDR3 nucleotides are TGCGCCAGCAGCTTACCCGGACAGGGGGCATCGGATACGCAGTATTTT.

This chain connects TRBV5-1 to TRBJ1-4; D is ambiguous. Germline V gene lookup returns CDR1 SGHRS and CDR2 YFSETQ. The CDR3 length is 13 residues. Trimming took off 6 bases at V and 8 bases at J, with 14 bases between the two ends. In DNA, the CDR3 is TGCGCCAGCACACCGGGTTCATACGAAAAACTGTTTTTT. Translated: CASTPGSYEKLFF.

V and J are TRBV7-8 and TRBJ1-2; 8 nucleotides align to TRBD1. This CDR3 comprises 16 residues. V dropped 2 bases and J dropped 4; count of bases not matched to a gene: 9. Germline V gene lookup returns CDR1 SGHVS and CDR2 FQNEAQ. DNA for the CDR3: TGTGCCAGCAGCTTATCAGGGGGCAGGTCCTTCTATGGCTACACCTTC. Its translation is CASSLSGGRSFYGYTF.

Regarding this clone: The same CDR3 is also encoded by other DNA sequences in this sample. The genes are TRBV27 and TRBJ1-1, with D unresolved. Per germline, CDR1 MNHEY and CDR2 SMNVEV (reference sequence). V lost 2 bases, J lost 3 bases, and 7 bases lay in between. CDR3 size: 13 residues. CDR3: CASSLVRDTEAFF. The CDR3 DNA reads TGTGCCAGCAGTTTAGTACGGGACACTGAAGCTTTCTTT.

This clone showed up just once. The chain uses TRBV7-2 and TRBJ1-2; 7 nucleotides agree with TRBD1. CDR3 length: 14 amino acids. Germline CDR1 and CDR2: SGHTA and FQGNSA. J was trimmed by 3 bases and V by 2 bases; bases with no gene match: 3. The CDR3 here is CASSLQQGDYGYTF. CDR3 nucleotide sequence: TGTGCCAGCAGCTTACAGCAGGGGGACTATGGCTACACCTTC.

In nucleotides, the CDR3 is TGTGCCAGCAGCGTAGTTGGGACTAGCGGGGGGGCCGGGGTGACCCAGTACTTC. Its protein product is CASSVVGTSGGAGVTQYF. The chain combines TRBV9 with TRBJ2-5; TRBD2 matches 16 bases. This CDR3 spans 18 amino acids. CDR1 SGDLS and CDR2 YYNGEE come from the germline V gene. V shed 0 bases, J shed 7 bases, and the junction held 9 bases outside the gene matches.

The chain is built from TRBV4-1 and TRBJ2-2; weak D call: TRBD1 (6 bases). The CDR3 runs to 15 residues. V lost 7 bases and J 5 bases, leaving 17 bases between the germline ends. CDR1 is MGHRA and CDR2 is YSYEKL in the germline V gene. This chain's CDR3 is CASTSTPTGTGELFF. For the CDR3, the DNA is TGCGCCAGCACCTCCACCCCGACAGGTACCGGGGAGCTGTTTTTT.

The CDR3 region has the DNA TGTGCCAGCAGCAGGACAGGGGGAAACACCATATATTTT. It specifies CASSRTGGNTIYF. The chain carries TRBV3-1 (or the pseudogene TRBV3-2) and TRBJ1-3; 8 nucleotides line up with TRBD1. CDR1 and CDR2 from the germline V gene are LGHDT and YNNKEL (reference sequence). The CDR3 consists of 13 residues. The junction had 1 base not matched to a gene; V was cut back by 5 bases and J by 4 bases.

DNA of the CDR3: TGTGCCAGCAGTTACTACCGGGGTTCTAACTATGGCTACACCTTC. It is translated as CASSYYRGSNYGYTF. The chain joins TRBV6-5 to TRBJ1-2, with no clear D. Trimming pared 1 base from V and 0 bases from J, leaving 9 bases between. This CDR3 has 15 amino acids. Looked up from germline, CDR1 is MNHEY and CDR2 is SVGAGI.

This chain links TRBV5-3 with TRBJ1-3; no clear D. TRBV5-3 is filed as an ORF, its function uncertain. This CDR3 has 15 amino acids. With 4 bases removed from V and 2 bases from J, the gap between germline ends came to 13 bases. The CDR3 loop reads CARSRVCETGNTIYF. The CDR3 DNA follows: TGTGCCAGAAGCCGCGTTTGTGAGACTGGAAACACCATATATTTT.

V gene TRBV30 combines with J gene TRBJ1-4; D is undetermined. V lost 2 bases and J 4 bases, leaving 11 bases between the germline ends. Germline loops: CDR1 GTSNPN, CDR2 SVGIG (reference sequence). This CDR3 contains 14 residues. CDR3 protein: CAWSKHQNNEKLFF. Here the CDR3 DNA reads TGTGCCTGGAGTAAGCACCAAAATAATGAAAAACTGTTTTTT.

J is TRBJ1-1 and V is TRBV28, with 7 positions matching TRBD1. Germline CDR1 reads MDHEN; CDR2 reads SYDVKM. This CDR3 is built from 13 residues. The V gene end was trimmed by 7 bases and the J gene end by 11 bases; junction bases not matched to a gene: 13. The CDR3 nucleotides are TGTGCCAGCATCGGAGGGGGCGCGGTTCCCGCTTTCTTT. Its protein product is CASIGGGAVPAFF.

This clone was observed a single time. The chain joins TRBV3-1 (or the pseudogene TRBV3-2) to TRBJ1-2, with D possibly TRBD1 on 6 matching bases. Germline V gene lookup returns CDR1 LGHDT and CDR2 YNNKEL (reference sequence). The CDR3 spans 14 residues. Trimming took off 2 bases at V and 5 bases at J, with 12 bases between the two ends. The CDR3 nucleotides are TGTGCCAGCAGCCAATCAGGGGTCGGGTATGGCTACACCTTC. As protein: CASSQSGVGYGYTF.